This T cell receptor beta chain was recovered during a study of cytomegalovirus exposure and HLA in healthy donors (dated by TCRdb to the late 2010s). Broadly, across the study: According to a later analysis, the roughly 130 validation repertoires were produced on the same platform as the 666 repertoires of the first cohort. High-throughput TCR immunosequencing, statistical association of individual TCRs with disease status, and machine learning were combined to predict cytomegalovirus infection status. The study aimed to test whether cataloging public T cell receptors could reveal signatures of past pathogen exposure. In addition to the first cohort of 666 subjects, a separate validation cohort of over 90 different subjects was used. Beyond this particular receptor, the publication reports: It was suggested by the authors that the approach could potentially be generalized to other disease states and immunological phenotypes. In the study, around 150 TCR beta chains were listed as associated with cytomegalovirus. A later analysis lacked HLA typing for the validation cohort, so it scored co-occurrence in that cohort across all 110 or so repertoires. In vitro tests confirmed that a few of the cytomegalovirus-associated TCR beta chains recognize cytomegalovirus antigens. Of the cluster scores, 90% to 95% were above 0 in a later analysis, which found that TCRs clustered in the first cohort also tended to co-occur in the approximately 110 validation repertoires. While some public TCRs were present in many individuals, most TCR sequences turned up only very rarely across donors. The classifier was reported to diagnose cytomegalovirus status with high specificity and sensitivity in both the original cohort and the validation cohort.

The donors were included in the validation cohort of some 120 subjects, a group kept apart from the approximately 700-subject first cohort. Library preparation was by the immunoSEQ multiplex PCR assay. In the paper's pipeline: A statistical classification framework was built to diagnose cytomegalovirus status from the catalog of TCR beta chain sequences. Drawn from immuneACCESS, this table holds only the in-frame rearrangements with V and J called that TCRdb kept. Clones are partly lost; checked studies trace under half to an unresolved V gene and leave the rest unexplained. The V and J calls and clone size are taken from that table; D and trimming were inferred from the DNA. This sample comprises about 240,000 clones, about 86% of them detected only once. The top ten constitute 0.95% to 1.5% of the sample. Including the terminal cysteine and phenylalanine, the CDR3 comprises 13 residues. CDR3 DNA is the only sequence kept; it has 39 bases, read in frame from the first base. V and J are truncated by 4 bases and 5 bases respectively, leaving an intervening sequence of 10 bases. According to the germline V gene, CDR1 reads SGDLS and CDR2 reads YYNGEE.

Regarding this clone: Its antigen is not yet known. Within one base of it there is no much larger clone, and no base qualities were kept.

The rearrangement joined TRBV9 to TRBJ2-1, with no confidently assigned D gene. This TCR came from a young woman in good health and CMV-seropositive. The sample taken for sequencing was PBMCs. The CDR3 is CASSKRQDNEQFF. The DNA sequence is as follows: TGTGCCAGCAGCAAACGACAAGACAATGAGCAGTTCTTC.